This is a list of T cell receptor beta chains from one sample in a study of T cells expressing NK-cell markers. After re-calling the 5' RACE reads, TCRdb lists one entry per CDR3 protein, DNA absent. This sample contains some 390,000 distinct CDR3 sequences. Sequencing was done on a sample of blood T cells: a sorted CD56 or NKG2C T cell subset, CD4+ or CD8+ T cells, or bulk PBMC T cells (not recorded which). The receptors derive from a woman in her forties or fifties in good health. Both conserved end residues are part of each CDR3.

J gene	V gene	CDR3 protein
TRBJ1-5	TRBV28	CASSLRQSSNQPQHF
TRBJ2-2	TRBV7-8	CASSLSSGRARTGELFF
TRBJ2-3	TRBV9	CASSVGPLGTRADTQYF
TRBJ1-2	TRBV20-1	CSARAGTLGEGYTF
TRBJ2-7	TRBV25-1	CASSVGGGEQYF
TRBJ2-1	TRBV12-5	CASGLVYNEQFF
TRBJ2-1	TRBV7-8	CASSLGFLREAYNEQFF
TRBJ1-1	TRBV5-5	CASSWARDRGPEAFF
TRBJ2-2	TRBV12-3/TRBV12-4	CASSIGRAGELFF
TRBJ2-7	TRBV10-3	CAIRDASSPYEQYF
TRBJ1-1	TRBV18	CASSPPGTGPRYAEAFF
TRBJ2-1	TRBV9	CASSVVGTSGRAYNEQFF
TRBJ1-2	TRBV12-3/TRBV12-4	CASSSRDRVGDGYTF
TRBJ1-5	TRBV15	CATSRGGQGQGNQPQHF
TRBJ2-5	TRBV20-1	CSAPVAGGFQETQYF
TRBJ2-4	TRBV29-1	CSVVGNSEAKNIQYF
TRBJ2-1	TRBV14	CASSQVLNGRGARFF
TRBJ2-3	TRBV24-1	CATSDLASGRGTDTQYF
TRBJ1-2	TRBV29-1	CSVAPGTGVNGYTF
TRBJ2-1	TRBV24-1	CATSETSSSYNEQFF
TRBJ2-1	TRBV7-9	CASSSGLGGGNEQFF
TRBJ2-3	TRBV20-1	CSAPQRELGTDTQYF
TRBJ2-5	TRBV5-1	CASSLHLAAAETQYF
TRBJ2-7	TRBV12-3/TRBV12-4	CASRGSSGRWSEQYF
TRBJ2-3	TRBV5-6	CASSGLVASSTDTQYF
TRBJ2-1	TRBV4-2	CASSHQTGGLDVISGKVGEQFF
TRBJ2-3	TRBV24-1	CATSDAGEDTQYF
TRBJ2-5	TRBV6-5	CASSPLRGQTQYF
TRBJ1-5	TRBV12-3/TRBV12-4	CASSLRAGGKEQPQHF